The clone carrying this T cell receptor beta chain was detected ten times or more. Time point here: patch test 3, about 24 weeks after DPC sensitization. Indicated treatment: therapeutic diphenylcyclopropenone sensitization with weekly scalp DPC. Per the germline V gene, CDR1 is MGHRA and CDR2 is YSYEKL. J gave up 3 bases and V 2 bases, and 3 bases lay outside the gene matches. The CDR3 runs to 15 residues. The sample comes from a study of human T cells and chemical hapten exposure. Across the whole study: Enrolled patients were predominantly female and had alopecia areata, totalis or universalis. Largely, small differences in pooled library volume made per-sample TCR yields vary.

Per the original data handling: 90,000 to 100,000 TCRs per sample was the median, with a range of about 20,000 to 690,600. Via MiXCR, TCRdb re-called the RACE reads, giving one row per CDR3 protein. In this record, the V and J calls reflect TCRdb's handling and not the investigators' own analysis. The table shows about 92,000 distinct CDR3 sequences, with roughly 10% occurring only once. The sample here was whole blood, taken in connection with sensitization to the hapten diphenylcyclopropenone (DPC). The chain couples TRBV4-1 to TRBJ2-3, with 9 bases identical to TRBD2. This clonotype was sampled from a woman in her thirties with alopecia areata. Some clones in this sample may be carry-over from other donors' samples. As DNA, the CDR3 is TGCGCCAGCAGCCAAATGACTAGCGGAACAGATACGCAGTATTTT. Protein: CASSQMTSGTDTQYF.